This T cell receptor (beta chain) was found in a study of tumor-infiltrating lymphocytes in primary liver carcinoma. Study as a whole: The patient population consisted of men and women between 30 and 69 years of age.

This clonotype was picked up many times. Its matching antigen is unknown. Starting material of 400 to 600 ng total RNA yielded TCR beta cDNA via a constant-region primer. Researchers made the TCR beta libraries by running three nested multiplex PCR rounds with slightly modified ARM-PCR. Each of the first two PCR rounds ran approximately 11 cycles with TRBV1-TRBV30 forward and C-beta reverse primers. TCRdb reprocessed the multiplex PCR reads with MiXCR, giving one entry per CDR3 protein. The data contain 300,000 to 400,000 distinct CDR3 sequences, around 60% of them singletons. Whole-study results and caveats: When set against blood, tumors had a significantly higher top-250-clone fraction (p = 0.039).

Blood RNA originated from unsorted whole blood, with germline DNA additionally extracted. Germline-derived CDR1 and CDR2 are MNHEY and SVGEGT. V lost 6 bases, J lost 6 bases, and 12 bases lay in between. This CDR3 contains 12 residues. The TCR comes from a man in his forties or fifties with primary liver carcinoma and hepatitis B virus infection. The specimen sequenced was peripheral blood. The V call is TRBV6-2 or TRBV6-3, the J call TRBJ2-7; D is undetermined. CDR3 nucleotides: TGTGCCAGCAGCAGACCCGGACCCGAGCAGTACTTC. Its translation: CASSRPGPEQYF.